The T cell receptor beta chain under discussion was sequenced for a study of graft-versus-host responses after intestinal transplantation. TCRdb's copy holds only in-frame clones and misses some; the assay was immunoSEQ multiplex PCR. The sample has tens of thousands of clones, 85% to 95% seen once. Of note for this clone: No antigen is known for it.

The TCR was taken from a human donor who was the organ donor for an intestinal transplant. The sequenced sample was unstimulated CD4+ T cells sorted from spleen or lymph node cells, obtained before transplant.

As DNA, the CDR3 is TGTGCCAGTAGTATACGGGGGACAGGACCCTCCTACGAGCAGTACTTC. It translates to CASSIRGTGPSYEQYF. The chain recombines TRBV19 with TRBJ2-7; 8 bases match TRBD1. Unmatched junction bases numbered 6, after V lost 2 bases and J lost 0 bases. The CDR3 loop spans 16 amino acids. Germline V gene lookup returns CDR1 LNHDA and CDR2 SQIVND (reference sequence).